Below are 18 T cell receptor beta chains sequenced from a single sample in a study of T cells in Graves' hyperthyroidism and ophthalmopathy. Amplification of TCR beta CDR3 regions used RNA as the template. The HTBI primer set served for first-round RT-PCR of the TCR CDR3. One entry per CDR3 protein, called by TCRdb with MiXCR from the multiplex PCR reads. The data show roughly 170,000 distinct CDR3 sequences, 17% seen once. The sample consisted of blood. These receptors came from a woman between 50 and 59 years old with Graves' hyperthyroidism.

The table lists this clonotype with many counts. The chain combines TRBV24-1 with TRBJ1-4; tentative D call: TRBD1 (5 bases). This CDR3 comprises 14 residues. Germline values: CDR1 KGHDR, CDR2 SFDVKD. V was trimmed by 4 bases and J by 8 bases, leaving 13 bases between them. The CDR3 sequence: CATSDGDGAEKLFF. CDR3 bases: TGTGCCACCAGTGACGGGGACGGGGCCGAAAAACTGTTTTTT.

This clonotype was recorded at least ten times. The genes are TRBV20-1 and TRBJ2-5; D tentatively fits TRBD1 or TRBD2 (5 bases each). Between the trimmed V and J ends, which lost 1 base and 8 bases, there was a span of 14 bases. CDR1 DFQATT and CDR2 SNEGSKA come from the germline V gene (reference sequence). The CDR3 sequence is 13 residues long. CDR3 nucleotide sequence: TGCAGTGCTAGAGCCTGGGGCAGGGACACCCAGTACTTC. Encoded protein: CSARAWGRDTQYF.

Many counts were recorded for this clonotype. The genes are TRBV7-2 and TRBJ2-2, with 8 bases lining up with TRBD2. V lost 5 bases to trimming and J lost 0 bases; unmatched junction nucleotides: 17. The CDR3 has 20 amino acids. CDR1 is SGHTA and CDR2 is FQGNSA in the germline V gene. The DNA of the CDR3 is TGTGCCAGCAGCCCTAACGGAGGGCTAGCGGGTTTCGCGAACACCGGGGAGCTGTTTTTT. Its translation: CASSPNGGLAGFANTGELFF.

This clonotype was seen at least ten times. This chain joins TRBV9 and TRBJ2-7; 13 bases are a match to TRBD2. Losses at the gene ends were 3 bases for V and 5 bases for J; bases not matched to a gene: 5. This CDR3 has 15 residues. Germline loops: CDR1 SGDLS, CDR2 YYNGEE. The CDR3 nucleotides read TGTGCCAGCAGCGCAACTAGCGGGGGGGCCCACGAGCAGTACTTC. It codes for CASSATSGGAHEQYF. The complete variable domain, with remaining parts taken from reference TRBV9 and TRBJ2-7, reads DSGVTQTPKHLITATGQRVTLRCSPRSGDLSVYWYQQSLDQGLQFLIQYYNGEERAKGNILERFSAQQFPDLHSELNLSSLELGDSALYFCASSATSGGAHEQYFGPGTRLTVT.

A note on this clonotype: This may arise from a read error, as a much more abundant clone is one base away. The CDR3 nucleotides are TGTGCCAGCAGTCTGAGGCCTCGTTGGGACACTGAAGCTTTCTTT. Its translation is CASSLRPRWDTEAFF. V usage is TRBV5-6 and J usage is TRBJ1-1; D is ambiguous. V was clipped by 5 bases and J by 3 bases, with 17 bases between them. The CDR3 spans 15 residues. Germline V gives CDR1 SGHDT, CDR2 YYEEEE. Combining the CDR3 with reference TRBV5-6 and TRBJ1-1 gives the whole variable domain DAGVTQSPTHLIKTRGQQVTLRCSPKSGHDTVSWYQQALGQGPQFIFQYYEEEERQRGNFPDRFSGHQFPNYSSELNVNALLLGDSALYLCASSLRPRWDTEAFFGQGTRLTVV.

This clonotype was recorded many times. J is TRBJ1-2 and V is TRBV3-1; possible D gene TRBD1, 5 bases. V shed 4 bases and J shed 8 bases, with 17 bases lying between them. The CDR3 runs to 14 residues. The V gene's germline CDR1 is LGHDT and CDR2 YNNKEL (reference sequence). CDR3 protein: CASSLPGAPGGYTF. The CDR3 DNA sequence: TGTGCCAGCAGCCTACCCGGGGCCCCGGGCGGCTACACCTTC.

This clonotype occurred many times. The genes are TRBV18 and TRBJ2-7; 7 positions match TRBD2. CDR1 is KGHSH, CDR2 LQKENI, per germline. The CDR3 length is 13 residues. The V and J ends lost 3 bases and 6 bases, in that order; junction bases with no gene match: 5. CDR3 sequence: CASSPTSSSEQYF. CDR3 nucleotide sequence: TGTGCCAGCTCACCGACTAGCTCTTCCGAGCAGTACTTC.

The gene calls are TRBV10-3 and TRBJ2-7; weak D call: TRBD2 (5 bases). Germline V gene data show CDR1 as ENHRY and CDR2 as SYGVKD. V gave up 4 bases and J gave up 5 bases, with 6 bases separating them. This CDR3 spans 11 amino acids. Here the CDR3 reads CAISARDEQYF. Here the CDR3 DNA reads TGTGCCATCAGTGCGCGGGACGAGCAGTACTTC.

This clonotype has at least ten counts. The rearrangement links TRBV6-5 to TRBJ1-5; TRBD1 is a possible D gene (6 bases). The CDR3 totals 14 residues. Germline-derived CDR1 and CDR2 are MNHEY and SVGAGI. Trimming took 2 bases from V and 4 from J, leaving 9 bases between them. For the CDR3, the DNA is TGTGCCAGCAGTTACCCAGGGGCTAATCAGCCCCAGCATTTT. It translates to CASSYPGANQPQHF.

The V gene is TRBV29-1, the J gene TRBJ2-2; TRBD1 agrees at 7 bases. The CDR3 sequence is 14 residues long. The ends lost 6 bases at V and 5 bases at J; junction bases unmatched: 9. CDR1 SQVTM and CDR2 ANQGSEA come from the germline V gene. The DNA of the CDR3 is TGCAGCGTCTTGACAGGGCTAGGGACCGGGGAGCTGTTTTTT. Its translation: CSVLTGLGTGELFF.

This clonotype showed up many times. The chain carries TRBV28 and TRBJ1-5, with TRBD1 matching 9 bases. Germline V gene data show CDR1 as MDHEN and CDR2 as SYDVKM. The V gene end was trimmed by 6 bases and the J gene end by 0 bases; junction bases not matched to a gene: 3. The CDR3 is made up of 15 amino acids. The CDR3 sequence is CASRDRGSSNQPQHF. The CDR3 coding sequence is TGTGCCAGCAGGGACAGGGGAAGTAGCAATCAGCCCCAGCATTTT.

This clonotype was observed at least ten times. The V gene is TRBV9, the J gene TRBJ1-3; D is unclear. Per germline, CDR1 SGDLS and CDR2 YYNGEE. This CDR3 contains 16 residues. The ends were cut back, 3 bases at V and 2 bases at J, with 15 bases in the middle. The CDR3 DNA reads as TGTGCCAGCAGCGCGCGCGACCCAGCCCCTGGAAACACCATATATTTT. Protein: CASSARDPAPGNTIYF.

At least ten counts were recorded for this clonotype. The rearrangement uses TRBV6-1 and TRBJ1-2; the match to TRBD1 covers 8 bases. CDR1 is MNHNS, CDR2 SASEGT, per germline. The CDR3 has 14 residues. J was trimmed by 7 bases and V by 3 bases; bases with no gene match: 7. CDR3 region: CASSDRGRGGGYTF. The CDR3 bases are TGTGCCAGCAGTGACAGGGGGCGCGGTGGTGGCTACACCTTC.

In this sample, this clonotype turned up many times. V is TRBV19 and J is TRBJ2-1; 9 bases line up with TRBD2. Germline CDR1 reads LNHDA; CDR2 reads SQIVND (reference sequence). The CDR3 totals 16 residues. The V gene end was trimmed by 3 bases and the J gene end by 7 bases; junction bases not matched to a gene: 10. CDR3 residues: CASSMYPAGGGNEQFF. In DNA form, the CDR3 reads TGTGCCAGTAGTATGTATCCAGCGGGGGGAGGGAATGAGCAGTTCTTC.

The sample holds many counts of this clonotype. The chain recombines TRBV29-1 with TRBJ1-1; D possibly corresponds to TRBD1 (5 bases). This CDR3 comprises 16 residues. The V and J ends lost 4 bases and 3 bases respectively, with 21 bases between them. Germline assignment: CDR1 SQVTM and CDR2 ANQGSEA. CDR3 coding DNA: TGCAGCGTTGTCCTCATGTCGGGACCCCGGGACACTGAAGCTTTCTTT. Protein product: CSVVLMSGPRDTEAFF.

This rearrangement joins TRBV20-1 to TRBJ2-5, with a possible D match to TRBD2 (6 bases). Per germline, CDR1 DFQATT and CDR2 SNEGSKA (reference sequence). There are 15 residues in the CDR3. V gave up 5 bases and J gave up 1 base, with 17 bases separating them. CDR3 bases: TGCAGTGCTGGAGGCCGGACGGGAGTCCAAGAGACCCAGTACTTC. Residues: CSAGGRTGVQETQYF.

This clonotype came up many times. The chain is built from TRBV7-2 and TRBJ2-5, with D unresolved. Germline V gene data show CDR1 as SGHTA and CDR2 as FQGNSA. Trimming removed 0 bases at V and 5 bases at J, with 10 bases between. There are 14 residues in the CDR3. Here the CDR3 reads CASSLARPGETQYF. The CDR3, as DNA: TGTGCCAGCAGCTTAGCTCGCCCCGGGGAGACCCAGTACTTC.

This clonotype was counted ten times or more. V is TRBV28 and J is TRBJ2-5, with TRBD1 identical over 7 bases. V trimming: 5 bases; J trimming: 2 bases; junction bases outside the gene matches: 2. The germline CDR1 and CDR2 sequences are MDHEN and SYDVKM. CDR3 length: 13 amino acids. The CDR3, as DNA: TGTGCCAGCAGTAGGGACAGTCAAGAGACCCAGTACTTC. Its protein is CASSRDSQETQYF. The full variable domain, with the rest looked up from reference TRBV28 and TRBJ2-5, is DVKVTQSSRYLVKRTGEKVFLECVQDMDHENMFWYRQDPGLGLRLIYFSYDVKMKEKGDIPEGYSVSREKKERFSLILESASTNQTSMYLCASSRDSQETQYFGPGTRLLVL.